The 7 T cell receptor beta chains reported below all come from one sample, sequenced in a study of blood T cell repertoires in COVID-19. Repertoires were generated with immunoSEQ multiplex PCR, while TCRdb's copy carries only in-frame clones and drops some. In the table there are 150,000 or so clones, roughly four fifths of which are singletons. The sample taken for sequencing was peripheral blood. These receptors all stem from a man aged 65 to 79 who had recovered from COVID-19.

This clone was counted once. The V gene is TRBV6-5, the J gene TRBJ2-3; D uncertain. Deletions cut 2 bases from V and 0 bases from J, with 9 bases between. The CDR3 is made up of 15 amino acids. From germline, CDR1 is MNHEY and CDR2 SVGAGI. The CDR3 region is CASSYLRGSTDTQYF. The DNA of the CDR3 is TGTGCCAGCAGTTACCTTCGCGGTAGCACAGATACGCAGTATTTT.

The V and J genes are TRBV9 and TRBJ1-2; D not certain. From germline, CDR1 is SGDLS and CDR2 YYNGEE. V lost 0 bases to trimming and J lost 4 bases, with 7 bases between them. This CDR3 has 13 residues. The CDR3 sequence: CASSVVSGYGYTF. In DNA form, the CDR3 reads TGTGCCAGCAGCGTAGTCTCAGGCTATGGCTACACCTTC.

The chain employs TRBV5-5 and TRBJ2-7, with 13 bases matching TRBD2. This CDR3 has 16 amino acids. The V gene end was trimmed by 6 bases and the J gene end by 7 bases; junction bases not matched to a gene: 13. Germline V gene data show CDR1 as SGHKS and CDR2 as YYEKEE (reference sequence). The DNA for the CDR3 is TGTGCCAGCACCAGGACTAGCGGGAGCAATTCGCGAGAGCAGTACTTC. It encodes CASTRTSGSNSREQYF.

The DNA of the CDR3 is TGTGCCAGCAACCCCACGGGGATTTACAATGAGCAGTTCTTC. It is translated as CASNPTGIYNEQFF. V is TRBV6-6 and J is TRBJ2-1; possibly TRBD2 for D (5 bases). The CDR3 extends over 14 amino acids. Germline loops: CDR1 MNHNY, CDR2 SVGAGI (reference sequence). Deletions cut 7 bases from V and 4 bases from J, with 14 bases between.

The CDR3 sequence: CASSRNEGTEAFF. For the CDR3, the DNA is TGTGCCAGCAGCCGCAATGAGGGCACTGAAGCTTTCTTT. The chain recombines TRBV12-3 or TRBV12-4 with TRBJ1-1, with D uncertain. V lost 6 bases to trimming and J lost 4 bases, with 12 bases between them. This CDR3 contains 13 residues.

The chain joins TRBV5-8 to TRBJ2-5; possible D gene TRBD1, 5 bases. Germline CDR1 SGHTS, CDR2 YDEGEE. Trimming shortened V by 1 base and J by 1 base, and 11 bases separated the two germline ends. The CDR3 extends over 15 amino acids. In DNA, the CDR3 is TGTGCCAGCAGCTTGAGGGGAACACCCCAAGAGACCCAGTACTTC. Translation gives CASSLRGTPQETQYF.

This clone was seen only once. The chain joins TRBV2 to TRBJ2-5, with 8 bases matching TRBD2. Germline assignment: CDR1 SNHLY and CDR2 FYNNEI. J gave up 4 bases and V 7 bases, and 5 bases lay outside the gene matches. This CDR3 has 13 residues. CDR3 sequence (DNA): TGTGCCAGCAACGGCCGGGAGGGAGAGACCCAGTACTTC. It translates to CASNGREGETQYF.